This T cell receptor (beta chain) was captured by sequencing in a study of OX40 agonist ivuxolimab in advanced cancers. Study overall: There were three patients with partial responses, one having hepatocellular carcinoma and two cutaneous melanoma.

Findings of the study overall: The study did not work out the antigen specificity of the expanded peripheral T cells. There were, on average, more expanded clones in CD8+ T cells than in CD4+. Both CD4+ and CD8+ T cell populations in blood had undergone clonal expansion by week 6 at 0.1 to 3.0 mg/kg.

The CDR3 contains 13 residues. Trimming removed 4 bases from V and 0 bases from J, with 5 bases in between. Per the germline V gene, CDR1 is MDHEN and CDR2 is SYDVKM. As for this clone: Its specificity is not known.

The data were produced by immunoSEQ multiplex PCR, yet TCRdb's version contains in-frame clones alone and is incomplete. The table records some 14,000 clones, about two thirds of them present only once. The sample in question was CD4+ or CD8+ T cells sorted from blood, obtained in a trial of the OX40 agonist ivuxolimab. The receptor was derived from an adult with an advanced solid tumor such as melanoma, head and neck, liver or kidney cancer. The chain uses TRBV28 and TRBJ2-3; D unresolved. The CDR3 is CASSWASTDTQYF. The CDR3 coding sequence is TGTGCCAGCAGTTGGGCCAGCACAGATACGCAGTATTTT. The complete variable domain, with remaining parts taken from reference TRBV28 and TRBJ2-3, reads DVKVTQSSRYLVKRTGEKVFLECVQDMDHENMFWYRQDPGLGLRLIYFSYDVKMKEKGDIPEGYSVSREKKERFSLILESASTNQTSMYLCASSWASTDTQYFGPGTRLTVL.